What follows describes a single T cell receptor (beta chain). Its antigen is still unknown. The sample is drawn from a study of cytomegalovirus exposure and HLA in healthy donors. Notes on the study in general: It was reported that TCR beta sequences correctly inferred the HLA-A and HLA-B alleles for most subjects. Analyzed later, association rates of TCRs varied across HLA loci, with DRB1 most and HLA-C fewest.

Primers for the PCR totalled 60 Vbeta and 13 Jbeta. TCRdb's table, derived via immunoSEQ multiplex PCR, lists solely in-frame clones and lacks some. The top ten clones hold 2.5% of a sample with some 190,000 clones, 76% of them seen once. The CDR3 is 21 residues long. V lost 2 bases and J lost 0, with 26 bases in between. Germline V CDR1 and CDR2: MDHEN, SYDVKM. The sample taken for sequencing was PBMCs. V and J are TRBV28 and TRBJ2-1; D remains ambiguous. This sequence originates from a woman between 25 and 40 years old in good health and CMV-seropositive. The CDR3 nucleotides read TGTGCCAGCAGTTTACCGATAGGCTTGGGTGGTGACTTCAGCTCCTACAATGAGCAGTTCTTC. This gives the protein CASSLPIGLGGDFSSYNEQFF.